This is a list of T cell receptor beta chains from one sample in a study of blood T cell repertoires in COVID-19. Sequencing used immunoSEQ multiplex PCR; TCRdb keeps in-frame clones, though not all of them. Of roughly 410,000 clones in the sample, about 89% were seen once. Material: peripheral blood. The receptors shown here come from a woman aged 40 to 55 with COVID-19, enrolled during active disease. Each CDR3 is given without its conserved first and last residue. Each record gives: V gene, J gene, CDR3 protein.

V: TRBV28
J: TRBJ1-2
CDR3: ASRLGTGVGGYT

V: TRBV5-1
J: TRBJ2-1
CDR3: ASSGGGLAGPLLLNEQF

V: TRBV19
J: TRBJ2-5
CDR3: ASSIRGTQETQY

V: TRBV2
J: TRBJ1-5
CDR3: ASRAPGGTDQPQH

V: TRBV7-2
J: TRBJ1-6
CDR3: ASSLDARRDSPLH

V: TRBV9
J: TRBJ1-1
CDR3: ASSVRSMNTEAF

V: TRBV7-6
J: TRBJ2-2
CDR3: ASSRTGTPNTGELF

V: TRBV2
J: TRBJ1-2
CDR3: ASSEIRGNYGYT

V: TRBV30
J: TRBJ1-4
CDR3: AWRDRGRGEKLF

V: TRBV24-1
J: TRBJ1-5
CDR3: ATSLGTGSNQPQH

V: TRBV27
J: TRBJ2-1
CDR3: ASSSRTGPYNEQF

V: TRBV7-8
J: TRBJ2-5
CDR3: ASSPRRGFQETQY

V: TRBV5-8
J: TRBJ2-1
CDR3: ASRQYNEQF

V: TRBV6-2/TRBV6-3
J: TRBJ2-7
CDR3: ASSRHVFSSYEQY

V: TRBV3-1/TRBV3-2
J: TRBJ1-1
CDR3: ASSLRGQGVGDTEAF

V: TRBV24-1
J: TRBJ1-2
CDR3: ATSDNRDSVGYT

V: TRBV6-1
J: TRBJ2-3
CDR3: ASRRGGTDTQY

V: TRBV6-2/TRBV6-3
J: TRBJ1-1
CDR3: ASSYPFLNTEAF

V: TRBV5-1
J: TRBJ1-2
CDR3: ASSPGQGGGYT

V: TRBV14
J: TRBJ1-2
CDR3: ASSQVDREHAGYT

V: TRBV7-3
J: TRBJ2-2
CDR3: ASSSDSYLAGELF

V: TRBV6-6
J: TRBJ2-3
CDR3: ASTLSRVTDTQY

V: TRBV19
J: TRBJ1-4
CDR3: ASSPTGSFNEKLF

V: TRBV9
J: TRBJ2-3
CDR3: ASTGRGTPDTQY

V: TRBV4-2
J: TRBJ1-3
CDR3: ASSTKVGRGNTIY

V: TRBV7-2
J: TRBJ1-5
CDR3: ASSLVGVGQPQH

V: TRBV6-5
J: TRBJ1-1
CDR3: ASSYSKGDRPYEAF

V: TRBV7-9
J: TRBJ2-1
CDR3: ASSLGLGGASHNEQF

V: TRBV7-8
J: TRBJ1-1
CDR3: ASSQGQGKAF